This T cell receptor (beta chain) was sequenced during a study of blood T cell repertoires in COVID-19. Donors in Cohort 3 who had recovered were those with two negative PCRs, healthcare professional clearance, or resolution of their symptoms. The data were produced by immunoSEQ multiplex PCR, yet TCRdb's version contains in-frame clones alone and is incomplete. The sample holds approximately 150,000 clones, approximately 80% seen once. J lost 7 bases, V lost 4 bases, and 14 bases had no gene match. The germline CDR1 and CDR2 sequences are SGHTA and FQGNSA. The CDR3 runs to 19 residues. The specimen was PBMCs or T cells enriched from blood (not recorded which). This TCR was sampled from a man aged 40-50 years who had recovered from COVID-19. The chain combines TRBV7-2 with TRBJ2-2; 14 bases fit TRBD2. This CDR3 is CASSSNPTTSGGAIGELFF. Here the CDR3 DNA reads TGTGCCAGCAGCTCAAACCCGACGACTAGCGGGGGGGCTATCGGGGAGCTGTTTTTT.